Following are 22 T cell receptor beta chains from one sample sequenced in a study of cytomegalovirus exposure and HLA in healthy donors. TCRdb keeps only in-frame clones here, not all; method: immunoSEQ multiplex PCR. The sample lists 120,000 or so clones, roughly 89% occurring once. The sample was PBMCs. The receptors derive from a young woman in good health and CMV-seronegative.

CDR3 in amino acids: CATQKTGRREKLFF. In DNA form, the CDR3 reads TGTGCCACCCAAAAAACAGGGAGAAGGGAAAAACTGTTTTTT. The genes are TRBV28 and TRBJ1-4; tentative D call: TRBD1 (6 bases). Germline V lookup: CDR1 MDHEN, CDR2 SYDVKM. There are 14 residues in the CDR3. The V end was cut by 10 bases, the J end by 8 bases, with 20 bases between. Complete variable domain (other parts from reference TRBV28 and TRBJ1-4): DVKVTQSSRYLVKRTGEKVFLECVQDMDHENMFWYRQDPGLGLRLIYFSYDVKMKEKGDIPEGYSVSREKKERFSLILESASTNQTSMYLCATQKTGRREKLFFGSGTQLSVL.

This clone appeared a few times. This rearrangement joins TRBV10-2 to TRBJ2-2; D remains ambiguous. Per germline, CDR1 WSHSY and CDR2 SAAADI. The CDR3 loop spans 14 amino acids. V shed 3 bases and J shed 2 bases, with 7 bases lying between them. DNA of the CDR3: TGCGCCAGCAGTGATGGCCCCAACACCGGGGAGCTGTTTTTT. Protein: CASSDGPNTGELFF.

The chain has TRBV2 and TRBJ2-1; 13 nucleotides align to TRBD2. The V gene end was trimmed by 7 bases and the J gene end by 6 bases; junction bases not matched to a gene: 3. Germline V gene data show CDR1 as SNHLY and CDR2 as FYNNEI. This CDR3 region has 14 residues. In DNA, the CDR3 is TGTGCCAGCACCGGACTAGCGGGGGTCAATGAGCAGTTCTTC. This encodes CASTGLAGVNEQFF.

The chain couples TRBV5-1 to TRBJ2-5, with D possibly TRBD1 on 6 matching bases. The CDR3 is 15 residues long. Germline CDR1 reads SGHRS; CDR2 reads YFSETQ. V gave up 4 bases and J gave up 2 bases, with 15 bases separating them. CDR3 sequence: CASSGSQGRQETQYF. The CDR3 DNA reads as TGCGCCAGCAGCGGGTCACAGGGAAGGCAAGAGACCCAGTACTTC.

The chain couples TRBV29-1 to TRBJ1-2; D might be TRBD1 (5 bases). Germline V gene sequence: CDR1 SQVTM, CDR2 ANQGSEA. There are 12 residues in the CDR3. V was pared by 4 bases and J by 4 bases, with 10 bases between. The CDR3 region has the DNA TGCAGCGTTGGTCGGGGGACCTATGGCTACACCTTC. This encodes CSVGRGTYGYTF.

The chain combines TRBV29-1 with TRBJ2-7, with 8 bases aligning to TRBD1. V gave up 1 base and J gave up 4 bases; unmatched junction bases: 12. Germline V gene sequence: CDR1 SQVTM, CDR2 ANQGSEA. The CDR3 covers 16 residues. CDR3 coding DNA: TGCAGCGTTGAAGGGACCCCCGACAGGGGTGGGTACGAGCAGTACTTC. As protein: CSVEGTPDRGGYEQYF.

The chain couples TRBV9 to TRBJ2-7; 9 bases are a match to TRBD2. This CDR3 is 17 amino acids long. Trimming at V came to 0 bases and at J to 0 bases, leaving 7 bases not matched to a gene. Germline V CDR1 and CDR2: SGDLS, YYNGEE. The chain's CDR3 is CASSVDSNSGGSYEQYF. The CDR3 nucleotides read TGTGCCAGCAGCGTAGACTCGAATAGCGGGGGCTCCTACGAGCAGTACTTC. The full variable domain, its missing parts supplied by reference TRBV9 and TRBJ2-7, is DSGVTQTPKHLITATGQRVTLRCSPRSGDLSVYWYQQSLDQGLQFLIQYYNGEERAKGNILERFSAQQFPDLHSELNLSSLELGDSALYFCASSVDSNSGGSYEQYFGPGTRLTVT.

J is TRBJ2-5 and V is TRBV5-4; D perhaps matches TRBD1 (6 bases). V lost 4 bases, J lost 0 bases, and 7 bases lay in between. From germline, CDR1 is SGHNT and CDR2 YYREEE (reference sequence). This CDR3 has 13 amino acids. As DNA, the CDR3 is TGTGCCAGCAGCCGACAGGACCAAGAGACCCAGTACTTC. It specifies CASSRQDQETQYF.

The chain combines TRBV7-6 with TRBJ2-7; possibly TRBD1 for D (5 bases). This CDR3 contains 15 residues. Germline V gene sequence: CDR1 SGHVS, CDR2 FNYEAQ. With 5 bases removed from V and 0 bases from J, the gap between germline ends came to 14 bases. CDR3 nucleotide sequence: TGTGCCAGCAGCCGGTGGGGCGACGTCTCCTACGAGCAGTACTTC. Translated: CASSRWGDVSYEQYF.

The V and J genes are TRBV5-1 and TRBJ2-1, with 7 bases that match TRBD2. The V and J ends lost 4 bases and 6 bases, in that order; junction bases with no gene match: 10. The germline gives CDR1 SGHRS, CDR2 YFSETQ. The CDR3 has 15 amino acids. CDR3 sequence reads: CASSRIGGGSNEQFF. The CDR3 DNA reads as TGCGCCAGCAGCCGTATCGGGGGAGGGAGCAATGAGCAGTTCTTC.

CDR3 loop: CASSFRQGGYEQYF. The CDR3 DNA is TGTGCCAGCAGTTTTCGACAGGGGGGCTACGAGCAGTACTTC. The chain recombines TRBV28 with TRBJ2-7, with TRBD1 identical over 9 bases. J gave up 3 bases and V 3 bases, and 3 bases lay outside the gene matches. CDR3 size: 14 residues. Germline assignment: CDR1 MDHEN and CDR2 SYDVKM.

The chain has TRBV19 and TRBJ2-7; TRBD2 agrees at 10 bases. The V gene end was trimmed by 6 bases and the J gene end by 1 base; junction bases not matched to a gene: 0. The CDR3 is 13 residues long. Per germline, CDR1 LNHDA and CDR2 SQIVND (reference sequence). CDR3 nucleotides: TGTGCCAGTAGACTAGCGGGGTCCTACGAGCAGTACTTC. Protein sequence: CASRLAGSYEQYF.

The CDR3 loop reads CASSVGAVTNANNSPLHF. Here the CDR3 DNA reads TGTGCCAGCAGCGTAGGGGCAGTTACGAATGCGAATAATTCACCCCTCCACTTT. This sequence joins TRBV9 and TRBJ1-6; D call uncertain. Germline V gene sequence: CDR1 SGDLS, CDR2 YYNGEE. CDR3 length equals 18 residues. V was shortened by 0 bases and J by 5 bases, with 18 bases between the two germline ends.

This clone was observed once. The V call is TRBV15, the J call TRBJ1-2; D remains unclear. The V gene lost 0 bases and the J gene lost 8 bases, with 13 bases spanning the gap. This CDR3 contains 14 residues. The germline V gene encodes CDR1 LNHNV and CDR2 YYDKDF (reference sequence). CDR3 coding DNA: TGTGCCACCAGCAGAGAGGATCTAGCGTGGGGCTACACCTTC. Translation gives CATSREDLAWGYTF. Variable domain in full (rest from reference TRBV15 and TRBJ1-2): DAMVIQNPRYQVTQFGKPVTLSCSQTLNHNVMYWYQQKSSQAPKLLFHYYDKDFNNEADTPDNFQSRRPNTSFCFLDIRSPGLGDTAMYLCATSREDLAWGYTFGSGTRLTVV.

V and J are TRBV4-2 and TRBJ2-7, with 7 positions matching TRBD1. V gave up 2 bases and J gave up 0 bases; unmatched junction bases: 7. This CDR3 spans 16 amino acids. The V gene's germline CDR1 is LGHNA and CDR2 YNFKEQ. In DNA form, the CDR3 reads TGTGCCAGCAGCCAATTTCTCGGGACAGCCTCCTACGAGCAGTACTTC. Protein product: CASSQFLGTASYEQYF.

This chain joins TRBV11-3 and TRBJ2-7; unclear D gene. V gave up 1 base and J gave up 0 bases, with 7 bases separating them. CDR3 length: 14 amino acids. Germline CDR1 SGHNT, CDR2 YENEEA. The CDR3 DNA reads TGTGCCAGCAGCTTAGTCGGTAGCTCCTACGAGCAGTACTTC. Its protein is CASSLVGSSYEQYF.

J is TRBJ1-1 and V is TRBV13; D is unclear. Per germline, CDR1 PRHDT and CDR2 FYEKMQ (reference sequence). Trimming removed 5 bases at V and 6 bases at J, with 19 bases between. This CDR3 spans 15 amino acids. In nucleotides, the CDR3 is TGTGCCAGCAGCAAGAGGACGGCGCCCGGGGCTGAAGCTTTCTTT. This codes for CASSKRTAPGAEAFF.

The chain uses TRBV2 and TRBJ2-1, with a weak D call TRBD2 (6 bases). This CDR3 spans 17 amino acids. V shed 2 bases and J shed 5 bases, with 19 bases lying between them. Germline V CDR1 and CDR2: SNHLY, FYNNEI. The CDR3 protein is CASSEIGRQGGNNEQFF. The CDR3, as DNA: TGTGCCAGCAGTGAAATTGGGAGGCAGGGAGGTAACAATGAGCAGTTCTTC. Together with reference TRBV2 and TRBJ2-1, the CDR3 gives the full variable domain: EPEVTQTPSHQVTQMGQEVILRCVPISNHLYFYWYRQILGQKVEFLVSFYNNEISEKSEIFDDQFSVERPDGSNFTLKIRSTKLEDSAMYFCASSEIGRQGGNNEQFFGPGTRLTVL.

CDR3 protein: CASYGGGYYGYTF. DNA for the CDR3: TGTGCCAGCTACGGCGGGGGTTACTATGGCTACACCTTC. This sequence joins TRBV6-6 and TRBJ1-2; the D gene is possibly TRBD1 (5 bases). Between the trimmed V and J ends, which lost 8 bases and 3 bases, there was a span of 13 bases. The CDR3 sequence is 13 residues long. Germline V gene data show CDR1 as MNHNY and CDR2 as SVGAGI (reference sequence).

Here the CDR3 reads CASRTSGTVSNQPQHF. The CDR3 nucleotides read TGTGCCAGCAGGACCTCCGGGACTGTTAGCAATCAGCCCCAGCATTTT. The chain employs TRBV27 and TRBJ1-5; perhaps TRBD1 as D (5 bases). Germline CDR1 and CDR2: MNHEY and SMNVEV (reference sequence). The CDR3 is 16 residues long. The V end was cut by 6 bases, the J end by 0 bases, with 15 bases between.

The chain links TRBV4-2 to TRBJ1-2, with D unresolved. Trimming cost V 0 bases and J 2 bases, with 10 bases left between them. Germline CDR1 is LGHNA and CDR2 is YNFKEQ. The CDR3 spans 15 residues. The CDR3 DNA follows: TGTGCCAGCAGCCAAGAGGGAGGGATCAACTATGGCTACACCTTC. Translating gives CASSQEGGINYGYTF.

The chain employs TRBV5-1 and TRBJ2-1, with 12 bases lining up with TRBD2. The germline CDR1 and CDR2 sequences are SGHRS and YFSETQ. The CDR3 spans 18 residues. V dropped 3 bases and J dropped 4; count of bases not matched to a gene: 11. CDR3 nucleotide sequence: TGCGCCAGCAGCTGGGCCCCCGGGACTAGCGGGTCATACAATGAGCAGTTCTTC. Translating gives CASSWAPGTSGSYNEQFF.